This T cell receptor beta chain was profiled in a study of cytomegalovirus exposure and HLA in healthy donors. PCR used 60 Vbeta primers and 13 Jbeta primers. Profiling relied on immunoSEQ multiplex PCR, and the TCRdb table lists in-frame clones only, not all of them. The data contain around 100,000 clones, about 76% of them singletons. On this clone: The antigen remains undetermined.

There are 14 residues in the CDR3. The germline CDR1 and CDR2 sequences are SGDLS and YYNGEE. V was pared by 5 bases and J by 6 bases, with 17 bases between. Findings and caveats of the study: In a later analysis, TCR beta V- and J-gene trimming was associated with a missense DCLRE1C variant.

Source material: PBMCs. The receptor was derived from a man aged 25-40 years in good health and CMV-seropositive. V usage is TRBV9 and J usage is TRBJ1-2, with D possibly being TRBD1 (5 bases). This CDR3 is CASRPPGTGDGYTF. The CDR3, as DNA: TGTGCCAGCAGGCCCCCAGGGACTGGCGATGGCTACACCTTC.